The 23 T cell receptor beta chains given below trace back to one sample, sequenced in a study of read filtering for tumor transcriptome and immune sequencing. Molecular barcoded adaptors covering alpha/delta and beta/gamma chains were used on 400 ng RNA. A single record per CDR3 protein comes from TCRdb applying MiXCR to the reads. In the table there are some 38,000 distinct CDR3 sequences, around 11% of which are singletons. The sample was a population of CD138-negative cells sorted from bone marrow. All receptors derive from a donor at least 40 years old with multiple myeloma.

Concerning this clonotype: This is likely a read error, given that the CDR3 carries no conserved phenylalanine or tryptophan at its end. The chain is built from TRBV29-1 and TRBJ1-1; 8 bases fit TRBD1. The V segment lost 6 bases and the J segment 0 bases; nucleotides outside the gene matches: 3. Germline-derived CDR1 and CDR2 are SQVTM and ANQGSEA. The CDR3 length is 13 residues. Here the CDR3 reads CSVRTGMNTEAFY. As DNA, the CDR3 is TGCAGCGTAAGGACAGGGATGAACACTGAAGCTTTCTAT.

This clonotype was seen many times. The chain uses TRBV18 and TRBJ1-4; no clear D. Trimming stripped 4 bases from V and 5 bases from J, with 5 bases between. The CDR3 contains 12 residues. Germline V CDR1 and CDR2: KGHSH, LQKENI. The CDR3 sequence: CASSRNNEKLFF. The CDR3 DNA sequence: TGTGCCAGCTCACGGAACAATGAAAAACTGTTTTTT.

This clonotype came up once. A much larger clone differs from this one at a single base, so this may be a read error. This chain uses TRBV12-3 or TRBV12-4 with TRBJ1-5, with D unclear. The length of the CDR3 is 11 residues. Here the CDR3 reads CASSLNRPQHF. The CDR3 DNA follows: TGTGCCAGCAGTTTAAATCGGCCCCAGCATTTT.

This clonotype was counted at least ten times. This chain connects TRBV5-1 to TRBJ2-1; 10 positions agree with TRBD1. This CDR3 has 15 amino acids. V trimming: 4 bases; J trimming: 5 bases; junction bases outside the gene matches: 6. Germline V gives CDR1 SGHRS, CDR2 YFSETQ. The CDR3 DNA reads TGCGCCAGCAGCCCCGGGACAGGGGCGAACAATGAGCAGTTCTTC. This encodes CASSPGTGANNEQFF.

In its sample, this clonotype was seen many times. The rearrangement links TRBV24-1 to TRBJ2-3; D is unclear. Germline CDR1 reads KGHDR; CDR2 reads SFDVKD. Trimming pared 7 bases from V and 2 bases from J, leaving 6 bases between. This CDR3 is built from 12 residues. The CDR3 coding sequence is TGTGCCACCAGGGGGAACACAGATACGCAGTATTTT. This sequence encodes CATRGNTDTQYF.

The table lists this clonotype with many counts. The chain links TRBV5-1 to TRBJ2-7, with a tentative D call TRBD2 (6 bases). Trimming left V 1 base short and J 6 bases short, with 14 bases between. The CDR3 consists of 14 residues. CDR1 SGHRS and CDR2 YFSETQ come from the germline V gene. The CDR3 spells CASSLHGGIAEQYF. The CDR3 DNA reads TGCGCCAGCAGCTTGCACGGCGGGATCGCCGAGCAGTACTTC.

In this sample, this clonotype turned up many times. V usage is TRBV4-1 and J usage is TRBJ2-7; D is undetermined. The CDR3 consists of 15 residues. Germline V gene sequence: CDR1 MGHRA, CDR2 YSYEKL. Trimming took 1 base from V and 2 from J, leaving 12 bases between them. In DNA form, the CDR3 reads TGCGCCAGCAGCCAAGCCCTAAGCGCAGCCTACGAGCAGTACTTC. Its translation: CASSQALSAAYEQYF.

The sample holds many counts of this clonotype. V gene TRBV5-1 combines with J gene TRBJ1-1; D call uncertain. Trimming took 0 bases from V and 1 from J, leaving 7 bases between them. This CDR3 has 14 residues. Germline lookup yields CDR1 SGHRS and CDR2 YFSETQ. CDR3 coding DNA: TGCGCCAGCAGCTTGGGAGCTGGGAACACTGAAGCTTTCTTT. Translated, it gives CASSLGAGNTEAFF.

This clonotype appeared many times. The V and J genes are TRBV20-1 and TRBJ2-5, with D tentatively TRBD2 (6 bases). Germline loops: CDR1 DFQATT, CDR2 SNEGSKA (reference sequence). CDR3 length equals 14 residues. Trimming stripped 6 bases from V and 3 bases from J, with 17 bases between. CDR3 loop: CSATSGTGEETQYF. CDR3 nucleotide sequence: TGCAGTGCGACGTCCGGGACGGGGGAAGAGACCCAGTACTTC.

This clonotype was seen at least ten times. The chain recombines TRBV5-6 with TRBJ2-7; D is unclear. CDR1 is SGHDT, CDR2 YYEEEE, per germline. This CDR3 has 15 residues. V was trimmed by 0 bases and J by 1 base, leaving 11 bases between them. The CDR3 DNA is TGTGCCAGCAGCTTGGAGCAACCAACATCCTACGAGCAGTACTTC. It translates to CASSLEQPTSYEQYF.

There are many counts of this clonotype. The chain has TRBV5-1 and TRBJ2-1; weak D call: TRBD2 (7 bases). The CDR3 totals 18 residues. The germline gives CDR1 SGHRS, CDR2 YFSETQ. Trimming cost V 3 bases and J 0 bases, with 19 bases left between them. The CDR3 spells CASSWGGGSRGSYNEQFF. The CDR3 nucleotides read TGCGCCAGCAGCTGGGGGGGGGGCAGTCGCGGCTCCTACAATGAGCAGTTCTTC.

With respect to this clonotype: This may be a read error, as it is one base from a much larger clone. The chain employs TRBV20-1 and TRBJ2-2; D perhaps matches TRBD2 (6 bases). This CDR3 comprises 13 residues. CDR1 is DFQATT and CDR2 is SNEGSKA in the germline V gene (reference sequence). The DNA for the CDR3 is TGCAGTGCCCCGACGAGGGATGGCGGGGAGCTGTCTTTT. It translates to CSAPTRDGGELSF.

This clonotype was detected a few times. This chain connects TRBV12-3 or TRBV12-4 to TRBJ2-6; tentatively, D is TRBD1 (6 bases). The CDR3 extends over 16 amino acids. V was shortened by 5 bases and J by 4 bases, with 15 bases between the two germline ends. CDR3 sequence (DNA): TGTGCCAGCAGTACCACAGGGTCGGCCGGGGCCAACGTCCTGACTTTC. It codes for CASSTTGSAGANVLTF.

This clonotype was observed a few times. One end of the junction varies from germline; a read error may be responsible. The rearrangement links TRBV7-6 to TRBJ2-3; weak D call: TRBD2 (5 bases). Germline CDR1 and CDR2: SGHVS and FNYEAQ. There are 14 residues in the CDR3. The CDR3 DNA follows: TGTGCCAACAGCCTCCTCTCCCAAGGAGGTACGCAGTATTTT. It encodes CANSLLSQGGTQYF.

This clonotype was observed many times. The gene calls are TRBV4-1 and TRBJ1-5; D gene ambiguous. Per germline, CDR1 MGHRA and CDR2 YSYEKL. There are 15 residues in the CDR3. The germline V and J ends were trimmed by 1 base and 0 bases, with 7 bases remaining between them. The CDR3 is CASSQGRGSNQPQHF. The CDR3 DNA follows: TGCGCCAGCAGCCAAGGCCGGGGTAGCAATCAGCCCCAGCATTTT.

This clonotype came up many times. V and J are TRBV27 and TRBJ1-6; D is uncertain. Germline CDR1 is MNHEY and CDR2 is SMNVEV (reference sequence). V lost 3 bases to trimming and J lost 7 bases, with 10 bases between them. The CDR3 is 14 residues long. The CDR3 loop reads CASSLTERNSPLHF. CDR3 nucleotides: TGTGCCAGCAGTTTGACGGAGAGGAATTCACCCCTCCACTTT.

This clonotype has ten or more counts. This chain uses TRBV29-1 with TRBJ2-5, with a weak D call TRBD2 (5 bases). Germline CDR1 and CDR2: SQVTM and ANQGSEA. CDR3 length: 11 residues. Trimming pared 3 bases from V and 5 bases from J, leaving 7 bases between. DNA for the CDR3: TGCAGCGTTGAGGACTGGGAGACCCAGTACTTC. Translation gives CSVEDWETQYF.

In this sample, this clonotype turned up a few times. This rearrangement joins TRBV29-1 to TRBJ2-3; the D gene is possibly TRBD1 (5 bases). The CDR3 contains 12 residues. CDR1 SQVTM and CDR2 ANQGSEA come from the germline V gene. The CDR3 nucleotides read TGCGGGGCCAGCCTTTTCACAGATACGCAGTATTTT. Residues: CGASLFTDTQYF.

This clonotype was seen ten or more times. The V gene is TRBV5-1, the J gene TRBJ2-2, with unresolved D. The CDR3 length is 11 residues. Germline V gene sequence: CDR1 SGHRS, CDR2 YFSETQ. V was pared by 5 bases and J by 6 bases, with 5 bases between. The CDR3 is CASSTAGELFF. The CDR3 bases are TGCGCCAGCAGTACTGCCGGGGAGCTGTTTTTT.

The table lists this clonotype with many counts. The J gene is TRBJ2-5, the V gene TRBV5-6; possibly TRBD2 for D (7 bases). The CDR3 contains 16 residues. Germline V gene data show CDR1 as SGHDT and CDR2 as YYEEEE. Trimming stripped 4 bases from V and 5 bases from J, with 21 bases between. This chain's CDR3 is CASSLSGTGAGETQYF. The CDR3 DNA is TGTGCCAGCAGCCTGAGCGGGACGGGGGCGGGTGAGACCCAGTACTTC.

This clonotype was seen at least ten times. For the CDR3, the DNA is TGTGCCAGCAGCGCCCAGGGTCCGCACGAGCAGTACTTC. Translating gives CASSAQGPHEQYF. This sequence joins TRBV11-2 and TRBJ2-7; a possible D gene is TRBD1 (5 bases). The germline V and J ends were trimmed by 5 bases and 5 bases, with 13 bases remaining between them. This CDR3 is 13 amino acids long. The V gene's germline CDR1 is SGHAT and CDR2 FQNNGV.

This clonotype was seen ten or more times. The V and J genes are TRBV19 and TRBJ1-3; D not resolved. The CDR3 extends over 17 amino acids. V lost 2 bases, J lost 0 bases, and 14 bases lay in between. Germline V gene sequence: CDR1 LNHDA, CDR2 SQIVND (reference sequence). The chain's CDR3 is CASSIYRRASSGNTIYF. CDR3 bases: TGTGCCAGTAGTATATACCGGCGGGCCAGCTCTGGAAACACCATATATTTT.

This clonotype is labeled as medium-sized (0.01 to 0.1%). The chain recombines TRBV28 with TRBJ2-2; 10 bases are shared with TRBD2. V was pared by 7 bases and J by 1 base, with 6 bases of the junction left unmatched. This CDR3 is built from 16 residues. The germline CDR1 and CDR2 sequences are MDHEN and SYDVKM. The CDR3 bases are TGTGCCAGCAAGCCCGGGACTAGCGAGAACACCGGGGAGCTGTTTTTT. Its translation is CASKPGTSENTGELFF.